The 22 T cell receptor beta chains below were found in one sample sequenced in a study of blood T cell repertoires in COVID-19. Clones were read by immunoSEQ multiplex PCR, and TCRdb kept only the in-frame ones, dropping some. The sample shows 300,000 to 400,000 clones, about 86% of them seen only once. Sequenced: PBMCs or T cells enriched from blood (not recorded which). Source of these receptors: a woman between 35 and 50 years old with acute COVID-19.

The rearrangement joins TRBV5-6 to TRBJ1-1, with D perhaps matching TRBD1 (5 bases). Looked up from germline, CDR1 is SGHDT and CDR2 is YYEEEE. This CDR3 has 14 amino acids. V was clipped by 1 base and J by 0 bases, with 7 bases between them. CDR3 residues: CASSLRGLNTEAFF. In DNA form, the CDR3 reads TGTGCCAGCAGCTTGCGGGGGTTGAACACTGAAGCTTTCTTT.

This rearrangement joins TRBV6-5 to TRBJ1-2; 9 nucleotides match TRBD1. Germline V gives CDR1 MNHEY, CDR2 SVGAGI. J was trimmed by 4 bases and V by 0 bases; bases with no gene match: 6. CDR3 size: 16 residues. CDR3 sequence (DNA): TGTGCCAGCAGTTACTCGTGGACAGGGGAGGGCTATGGCTACACCTTC. This sequence encodes CASSYSWTGEGYGYTF.

This clone was detected only a few times. The CDR3 sequence is CASSLTSKLRAGELFF. The CDR3 coding sequence is TGTGCCAGCAGCTTAACGTCCAAGCTGCGGGCCGGGGAGCTGTTTTTT. The gene calls are TRBV7-3 and TRBJ2-2, with D perhaps TRBD2 (5 bases). The CDR3 runs 16 residues. Per germline, CDR1 SGHTA and CDR2 FQGTGA. Trimming cost V 0 bases and J 6 bases, with 14 bases left between them.

This clone has only a few counts. The chain carries TRBV6-6 and TRBJ1-1, with D perhaps matching TRBD1 (5 bases). This CDR3 is built from 15 residues. Trimming stripped 0 bases from V and 5 bases from J, with 13 bases between. CDR1 is MNHNY, CDR2 SVGAGI, per germline (reference sequence). CDR3 DNA sequence: TGTGCCAGCAGTTACTCCGTGCGGGGGGGGACTGAAGCTTTCTTT. Translated, it gives CASSYSVRGGTEAFF.

The chain employs TRBV28 and TRBJ2-4, with 7 positions matching TRBD2. Germline V gene data show CDR1 as MDHEN and CDR2 as SYDVKM. The ends lost 4 bases at V and 1 base at J; junction bases unmatched: 7. The CDR3 is made up of 16 amino acids. CDR3 nucleotide sequence: TGTGCCAGCAGTTCCCCTGGACTAGTGGCCAAAAACATTCAGTACTTC. This codes for CASSSPGLVAKNIQYF.

The chain couples TRBV4-2 to TRBJ2-3; 9 nucleotides align to TRBD2. After removal of 1 base from V and 4 bases from J, the junction contained 6 bases not matched to a gene. This CDR3 has 16 amino acids. The germline V gene encodes CDR1 LGHNA and CDR2 YNFKEQ. In DNA form, the CDR3 reads TGTGCCAGCAGCCAAGTGGACGGCGGGGGGGCAGATACGCAGTATTTT. Its translation is CASSQVDGGGADTQYF.

This clone was counted between two and nine times. The V and J genes are TRBV5-5 and TRBJ1-1, with 8 bases identical to TRBD1. CDR1 SGHKS and CDR2 YYEKEE come from the germline V gene (reference sequence). The CDR3 is made up of 14 amino acids. Germline trimming cut 0 bases from V and 4 bases from J; bases unmatched to any gene: 2. In DNA form, the CDR3 reads TGTGCCAGCAGCTTGGGCACAGGGGGCACTGAAGCTTTCTTT. It is translated as CASSLGTGGTEAFF.

CDR3 in DNA: TGTGCCATCAGTGAGTCAGGCAGGGTGTACTATGGCTACACCTTC. Its translation: CAISESGRVYYGYTF. The V and J genes are TRBV10-3 and TRBJ1-2; D is perhaps TRBD1 (5 bases). Trimming left V 0 bases short and J 3 bases short, with 11 bases between. The CDR3 spans 15 residues. Germline V gene data show CDR1 as ENHRY and CDR2 as SYGVKD.

V usage is TRBV5-8 and J usage is TRBJ1-2; D unclear. This CDR3 is 14 amino acids long. Between the trimmed V and J ends, which lost 0 bases and 8 bases, there was a span of 14 bases. CDR1 and CDR2 from the germline V gene are SGHTS and YDEGEE. The CDR3 sequence: CASSLARGSGGYTF. The CDR3 coding sequence is TGTGCCAGCAGCTTGGCTCGAGGGTCGGGGGGCTACACCTTC.

The chain has TRBV27 and TRBJ1-6, with 9 bases lining up with TRBD1. CDR3 length equals 15 residues. The junction had 9 bases not matched to a gene; V was cut back by 8 bases and J by 7 bases. Per the germline V gene, CDR1 is MNHEY and CDR2 is SMNVEV (reference sequence). This chain's CDR3 is CASAPGTGRNSPLHF. CDR3 nucleotides: TGTGCCAGCGCTCCCGGGACAGGGAGGAATTCACCCCTCCACTTT.

The chain joins TRBV27 to TRBJ2-1; 8 bases are a match to TRBD2. J gave up 3 bases and V 6 bases, and 13 bases lay outside the gene matches. Per the germline V gene, CDR1 is MNHEY and CDR2 is SMNVEV (reference sequence). The CDR3 is 17 amino acids. CDR3 residues: CASRDSAGLVIYNEQFF. CDR3 sequence (DNA): TGTGCCAGCAGGGATTCGGCGGGACTAGTCATCTACAATGAGCAGTTCTTC.

The CDR3 protein is CASSTQDRAIILNNEQFF. The CDR3, as DNA: TGTGCCAGCAGTACCCAGGACAGGGCAATTATTCTTAACAATGAGCAGTTCTTC. The chain has TRBV6-2 or TRBV6-3 and TRBJ2-1, with 8 bases identical to TRBD1. There are 18 residues in the CDR3. V gave up 5 bases and J gave up 5 bases; unmatched junction bases: 17. Germline V gene data show CDR1 as MNHEY and CDR2 as SVGEGT.

Note on this clone: The same CDR3 also results from other DNA sequences found in this sample. This chain links TRBV7-2 with TRBJ1-5, with no clear D. This CDR3 is 13 amino acids long. V gave up 2 bases and J gave up 7 bases, with 9 bases separating them. Germline CDR1 and CDR2: SGHTA and FQGNSA. The CDR3 DNA reads as TGTGCCAGCAGCTTAAATCCCTCCCAGCCCCAGCATTTT. This sequence encodes CASSLNPSQPQHF.

The chain combines TRBV2 with TRBJ2-5; 8 bases fit TRBD2. The CDR3 spans 14 residues. Looked up from germline, CDR1 is SNHLY and CDR2 is FYNNEI. Germline trimming cut 2 bases from V and 5 bases from J; bases unmatched to any gene: 4. CDR3 sequence (DNA): TGTGCCAGCAGTGAACTGCGGGAGGTGGAGACCCAGTACTTC. It translates to CASSELREVETQYF.

The chain couples TRBV7-9 to TRBJ1-6; possible D gene TRBD1, 5 bases. The ends were cut back, 5 bases at V and 11 bases at J, with 16 bases in the middle. The CDR3 runs to 14 residues. Germline V gene sequence: CDR1 SEHNR, CDR2 FQNEAQ (reference sequence). The CDR3 DNA follows: TGTGCCAGCAGCGTCACAGGCGGCGGACCACCCCTCCACTTT. It codes for CASSVTGGGPPLHF.

The genes are TRBV28 and TRBJ2-1, with 9 bases that match TRBD2. J lost 7 bases, V lost 6 bases, and 4 bases had no gene match. The germline CDR1 and CDR2 sequences are MDHEN and SYDVKM. The CDR3 sequence is 13 residues long. CDR3 amino acids: CASRREGGNEQFF. CDR3 coding DNA: TGTGCCAGCAGGCGGGAGGGGGGGAATGAGCAGTTCTTC. The entire variable domain, with the rest obtained from reference TRBV28 and TRBJ2-1, is as follows: DVKVTQSSRYLVKRTGEKVFLECVQDMDHENMFWYRQDPGLGLRLIYFSYDVKMKEKGDIPEGYSVSREKKERFSLILESASTNQTSMYLCASRREGGNEQFFGPGTRLTVL.

This sequence joins TRBV10-3 and TRBJ2-6, with TRBD1 matching over 8 bases. The V segment lost 9 bases and the J segment 0 bases; nucleotides outside the gene matches: 7. From germline, CDR1 is ENHRY and CDR2 SYGVKD. The CDR3 runs to 16 residues. The CDR3 nucleotides are TGTGCCATTTCGACAGGGGCTAACTCTGGGGCCAACGTCCTGACTTTC. It is translated as CAISTGANSGANVLTF.

The chain has TRBV7-3 and TRBJ1-6; D may be TRBD1 (5 bases). The V gene's germline CDR1 is SGHTA and CDR2 FQGTGA. The CDR3 length is 14 residues. The germline V and J ends were trimmed by 6 bases and 7 bases, with 13 bases remaining between them. The CDR3 region has the DNA TGTGCCAGCAGGGGCGACAGCCCCAATTCACCCCTCCACTTT. It translates to CASRGDSPNSPLHF.

The rearrangement links TRBV10-1 to TRBJ1-5; D perhaps matches TRBD1 (6 bases). V was pared by 2 bases and J by 11 bases, with 16 bases between. CDR1 and CDR2 from the germline V gene are WNHNN and SYGVQD (reference sequence). The CDR3 length is 14 residues. In DNA form, the CDR3 reads TGCGCCAGCAGTGAGGCGGCCAGAGGGGGAGCCCAGCATTTT. Translation: CASSEAARGGAQHF.

DNA for the CDR3: TGTGCCAGCAGTTACGGTTCTGTGGCAGGGCAGTATGGCTACACCTTC. It yields the protein CASSYGSVAGQYGYTF. The rearrangement uses TRBV6-5 and TRBJ1-2; weak D call: TRBD1 (5 bases). V lost 2 bases, J lost 5 bases, and 18 bases lay in between. This CDR3 is built from 16 residues. Per the germline V gene, CDR1 is MNHEY and CDR2 is SVGAGI.

The chain recombines TRBV11-2 with TRBJ2-2, with TRBD2 as a possible D gene (6 bases). This CDR3 has 15 amino acids. Germline loops: CDR1 SGHAT, CDR2 FQNNGV. Trimming took 0 bases from V and 5 from J, leaving 10 bases between them. CDR3 in amino acids: CASSLEGGITGELFF. In DNA, the CDR3 is TGTGCCAGCAGCTTAGAGGGGGGAATTACCGGGGAGCTGTTTTTT.

This clone has more than one count but fewer than ten. The gene calls are TRBV28 and TRBJ2-7, with D unclear. CDR1 is MDHEN and CDR2 is SYDVKM in the germline V gene. The CDR3 is made up of 13 amino acids. The V and J ends lost 4 bases and 3 bases respectively, with 10 bases between them. The CDR3 protein is CASSSRMGYEQYF. CDR3 coding DNA: TGTGCCAGCAGTTCTAGAATGGGCTACGAGCAGTACTTC. Full variable domain (rest looked up from reference TRBV28 and TRBJ2-7): DVKVTQSSRYLVKRTGEKVFLECVQDMDHENMFWYRQDPGLGLRLIYFSYDVKMKEKGDIPEGYSVSREKKERFSLILESASTNQTSMYLCASSSRMGYEQYFGPGTRLTVT.